This T cell receptor beta chain derives from a study of T cell responses to AZD1222 COVID-19 vaccine (dated by TCRdb to the early 2020s). Background for the entire study: Because spike-specific TCR depth and breadth did not differ between the two schedules, AZD1222 recipients who got a second dose at roughly 4 weeks were pooled with those who got a second dose at roughly 12 weeks. Enrollment into the trials was organized by age into subgroups of 18-55, 56-69 and 70-plus years, and those subgroups contained approximately 160, 26 and 62 TCR-sequenced participants, respectively. TCR sequencing covered over 230 trial participants: around 210 given two doses of AZD1222 and 26 given two doses of MenACWY control vaccine. Results the study describes overall, beyond this receptor: Vaccine-associated CD4 TCRs spanned the whole spike protein, with dominant responses in regions 160-218 and 743-854. Because no day 14 peak-response samples were available, repertoires were characterized only after the peak T cell response. Epitopes outside the regions mutated in the B.1.351 and B.1.1.7 variants were reportedly recognized by nearly half of the unique spike-specific TCRs. Conclusions about previously exposed vaccinees are limited, since just a handful of AZD1222 recipients were seropositive for SARS-CoV-2 at baseline. After two AZD1222 doses, spike-specific TCR breadth and depth were significantly higher than at day 0 and than in MenACWY recipients. Participants were mostly white British and included more females than males, and it was suggested by the authors that clonal diversity may have been underestimated. The 56-69-year group was small, and its depth increase did not reach significance, likely because of low power.

The CDR3 regions of human TCRbeta chains were analyzed by immunosequencing. The study's processing was this. TCRs in the repertoires were compared against a reference library of SARS-CoV-2-specific TCRs that had been generated with the MIRA antigen-specificity platform. Breadth was defined as the fraction of unique TCRs that were SARS-CoV-2-associated. Depth was defined as the fraction of total T cells that were SARS-CoV-2-associated. Each spike-specific TCR was assigned to its reactive spike region and to a CD4 or CD8 class using the MIRA data. Log10-transformed breadth and depth values were compared by one-way ANOVA with Sidak's multiple comparisons tests. TCRdb took this table from immuneACCESS and kept in-frame rearrangements with V and J called. Such tables lack part of the clones; where checked against another copy, unresolved V genes explain under half of the gap, and the rest is unexplained. V, J and clone size are taken as reported in that table, and D and trimming were inferred from the DNA itself. Within this sample are some 100,000 clones, with roughly nine tenths of them counted one time only. Roughly 4.7% of the sample is held by the ten biggest clonotypes.

In light of the paper, this sample's time point label describes: baseline before first vaccination. Samples from vaccinated people were obtained from the UK trials COV001 and COV002, which included a single-blind randomized controlled phase 2/3 trial of AZD1222 (ChAdOx1 nCoV-19) in healthy adults. For TCRbeta chain sequencing, PBMC samples from trial participants were taken at day 0 and at day 28 after the second dose. This clone was detected once. Its cognate antigen has yet to be identified. Nothing much larger sits one base from this clone, and base qualities are not available. Reading from cysteine to phenylalanine, the CDR3 counts 15 amino acids. Just the 45-base CDR3 DNA is kept, in frame starting at base 1. The junction carries 11 bases between V and J, which are trimmed by 3 bases and 0 bases respectively. The CDR1 and CDR2 encoded by the germline V gene are SGHAT and FQNNGV.

Specimen: peripheral blood, collected on day 0 of AZD1222 vaccination. The sequence was obtained from an adult in good health. The V and J genes are TRBV11-2 and TRBJ2-5; the D gene is perhaps TRBD1, from 5 matching bases. Read as DNA, the sequence is TGTGCCAGCAGCTTCCAGGGCTGGTACCAAGAGACCCAGTACTTC. Its protein is CASSFQGWYQETQYF.